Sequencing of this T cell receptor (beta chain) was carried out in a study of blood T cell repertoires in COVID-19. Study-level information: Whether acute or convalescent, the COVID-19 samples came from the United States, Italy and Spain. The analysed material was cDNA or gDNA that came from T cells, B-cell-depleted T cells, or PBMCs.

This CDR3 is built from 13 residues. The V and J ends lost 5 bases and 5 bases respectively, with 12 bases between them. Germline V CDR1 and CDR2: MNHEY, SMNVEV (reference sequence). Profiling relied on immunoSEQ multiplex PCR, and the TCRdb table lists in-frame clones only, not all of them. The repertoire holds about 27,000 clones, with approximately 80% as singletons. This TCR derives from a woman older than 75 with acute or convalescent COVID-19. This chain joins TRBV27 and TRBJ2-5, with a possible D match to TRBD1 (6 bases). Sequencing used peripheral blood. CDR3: CASSADRGETQYF. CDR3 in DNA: TGTGCCAGCAGTGCGGACAGAGGTGAGACCCAGTACTTC.